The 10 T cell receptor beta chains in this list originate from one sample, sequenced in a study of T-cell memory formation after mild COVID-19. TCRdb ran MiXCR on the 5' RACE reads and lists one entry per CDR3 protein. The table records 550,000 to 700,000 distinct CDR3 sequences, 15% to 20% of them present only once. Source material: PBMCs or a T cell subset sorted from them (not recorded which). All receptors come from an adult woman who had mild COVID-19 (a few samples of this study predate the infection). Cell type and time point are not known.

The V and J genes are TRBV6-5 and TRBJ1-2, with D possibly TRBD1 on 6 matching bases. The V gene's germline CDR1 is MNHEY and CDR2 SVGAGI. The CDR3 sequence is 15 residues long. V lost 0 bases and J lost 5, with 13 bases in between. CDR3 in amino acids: CASSYSSGEVYGYTF. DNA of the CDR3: TGTGCCAGCAGTTACTCGTCAGGGGAGGTTTATGGCTACACCTTC.

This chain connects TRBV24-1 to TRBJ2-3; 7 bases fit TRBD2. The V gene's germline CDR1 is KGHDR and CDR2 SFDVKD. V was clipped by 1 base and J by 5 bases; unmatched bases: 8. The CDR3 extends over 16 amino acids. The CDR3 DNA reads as TGTGCCACCAGTGATTTCACGGGAGGAAGGGGAGATACGCAGTATTTT. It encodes CATSDFTGGRGDTQYF.

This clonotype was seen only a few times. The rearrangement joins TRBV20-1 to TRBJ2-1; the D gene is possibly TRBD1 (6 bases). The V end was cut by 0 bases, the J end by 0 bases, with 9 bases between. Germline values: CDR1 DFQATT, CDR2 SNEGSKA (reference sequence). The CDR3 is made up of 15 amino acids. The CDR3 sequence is CSARDQGRSYNEQFF. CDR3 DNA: TGCAGTGCTAGAGATCAGGGGCGCTCCTACAATGAGCAGTTCTTC.

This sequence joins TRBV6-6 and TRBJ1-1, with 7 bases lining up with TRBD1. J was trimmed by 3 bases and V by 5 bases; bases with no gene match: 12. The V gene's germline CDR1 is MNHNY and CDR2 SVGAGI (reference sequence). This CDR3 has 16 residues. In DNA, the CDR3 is TGTGCCAGCAGTCATCTTAGGGGGCTAGCTGACACTGAAGCTTTCTTT. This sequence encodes CASSHLRGLADTEAFF.

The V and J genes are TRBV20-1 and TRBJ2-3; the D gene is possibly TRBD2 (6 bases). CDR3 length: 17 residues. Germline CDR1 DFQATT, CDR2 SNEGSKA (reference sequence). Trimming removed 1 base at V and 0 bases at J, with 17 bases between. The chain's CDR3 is CSARGEDWAASTDTQYF. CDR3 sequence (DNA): TGCAGTGCTAGAGGGGAGGACTGGGCCGCCAGCACAGATACGCAGTATTTT.

The CDR3 DNA reads TGTGCCAGCAGTGAATACCCTGAAGGCGGGGAGCTGTTTTTT. This sequence encodes CASSEYPEGGELFF. The J gene is TRBJ2-2, the V gene TRBV25-1; no reliable D call. Trimming shortened V by 0 bases and J by 7 bases, and 9 bases separated the two germline ends. The germline CDR1 and CDR2 sequences are MGHDK and SYGVNS. The CDR3 is made up of 14 amino acids.

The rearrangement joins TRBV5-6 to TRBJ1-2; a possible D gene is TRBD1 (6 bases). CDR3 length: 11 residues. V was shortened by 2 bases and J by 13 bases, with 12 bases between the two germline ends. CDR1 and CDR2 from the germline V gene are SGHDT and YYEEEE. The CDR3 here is CASSFLKDSTF. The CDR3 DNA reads TGTGCCAGCAGCTTCCTTAAGGACAGCACCTTC.

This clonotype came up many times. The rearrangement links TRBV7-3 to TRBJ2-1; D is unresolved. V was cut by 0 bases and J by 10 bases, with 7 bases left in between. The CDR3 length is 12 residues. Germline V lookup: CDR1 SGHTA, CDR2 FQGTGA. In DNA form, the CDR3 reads TGTGCCAGCAGCTTAACTAGGTACGAGCAGTTCTTC. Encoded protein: CASSLTRYEQFF.

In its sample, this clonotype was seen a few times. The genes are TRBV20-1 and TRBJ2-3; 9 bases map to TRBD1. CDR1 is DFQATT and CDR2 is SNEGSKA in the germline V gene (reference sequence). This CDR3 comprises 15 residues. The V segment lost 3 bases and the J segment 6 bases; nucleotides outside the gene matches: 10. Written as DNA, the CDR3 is TGCAGTGCTAGTCCCCGGACAGGGGCCAAGGATACGCAGTATTTT. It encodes CSASPRTGAKDTQYF.

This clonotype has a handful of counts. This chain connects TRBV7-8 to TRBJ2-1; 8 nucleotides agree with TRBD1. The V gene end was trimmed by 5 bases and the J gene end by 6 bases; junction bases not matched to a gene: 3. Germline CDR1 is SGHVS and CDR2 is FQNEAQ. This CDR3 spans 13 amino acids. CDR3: CASSTTGGNEQFF. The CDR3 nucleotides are TGTGCCAGCAGCACCACAGGGGGCAATGAGCAGTTCTTC.